This entry lists 3 T cell receptor beta chains sequenced from one sample in a study of blood T cells in healthy people across ages. A second PCR, run for about 6 to 11 cycles, used a sample-barcoded 5' primer plus a J-beta primer mix. TCRdb itself ran the 5' RACE reads through MiXCR, one entry per CDR3 protein. The sample shows over 950,000 distinct CDR3 sequences, 35% to 40% of them seen only once. The sample taken for sequencing was blood. These receptors all come from a man between 18 and 29 years old in good health.

In its sample, this clonotype was seen once. The chain employs TRBV9 and TRBJ1-5, with D possibly TRBD1 on 5 matching bases. Trimming removed 7 bases from V and 2 bases from J, with 10 bases in between. Germline V gives CDR1 SGDLS, CDR2 YYNGEE. This CDR3 has 13 amino acids. CDR3 sequence reads: CASAGTGNQPQHF. In nucleotides, the CDR3 is TGTGCCAGCGCCGGGACGGGCAATCAGCCCCAGCATTTT.

The CDR3 nucleotides read TGTGCCAGCAGCCGGGAGGCTAGCACAGATACGCAGTATTTT. This sequence encodes CASSREASTDTQYF. This chain links TRBV5-5 with TRBJ2-3; 7 positions agree with TRBD2. The CDR3 is 14 amino acids. V shed 4 bases, J shed 0 bases, and the junction held 2 bases outside the gene matches. Looked up from germline, CDR1 is SGHKS and CDR2 is YYEKEE (reference sequence).

The J gene is TRBJ1-2, the V gene TRBV7-2, with D unresolved. Trimming removed 4 bases at V and 11 bases at J, with 17 bases between. CDR1 is SGHTA and CDR2 is FQGNSA in the germline V gene. The CDR3 runs to 13 residues. CDR3 loop: CASSSSQPPRYTF. The DNA for the CDR3 is TGTGCCAGCAGCTCTTCACAGCCCCCGAGGTACACCTTC.